The 8 T cell receptor beta chains below were found in one sample sequenced in a study of early T cells in non-severe SARS-CoV-2 infection. TCRdb re-called the 5' RACE reads with MiXCR, one entry per CDR3 protein. Of tens of thousands of distinct CDR3 sequences listed, roughly 12% are singletons. The source material was whole blood. All receptors come from an adult who was a healthcare worker with PCR-confirmed SARS-CoV-2 infection or an uninfected control (not recorded which).

This chain uses TRBV21-1 with TRBJ1-5; no DNA check was done on the table's D call, TRBD1. TRBV21-1 corresponds to a pseudogene. The CDR3 loop spans 14 amino acids. The CDR3 sequence: CASSARGGFRPQHF. In DNA form, the CDR3 reads TGTGCCAGCAGCGCAAGGGGGGGGTTTCGGCCCCAGCATTTT.

This sequence joins TRBV5-8 and TRBJ2-1, with TRBD2 as a possible D gene (5 bases). Germline CDR1 SGHTS, CDR2 YDEGEE. Trimming left V 8 bases short and J 0 bases short, with 12 bases between. The CDR3 covers 14 residues. This chain's CDR3 is CASLSGSSYNEQFF. CDR3 DNA sequence: TGTGCCAGTCTAAGCGGTAGCTCCTACAATGAGCAGTTCTTC. The full variable domain, with the rest looked up from reference TRBV5-8 and TRBJ2-1, is EAGVTQSPTHLIKTRGQQATLRCSPISGHTSVYWYQQALGLGLQFLLWYDEGEERNRGNFPPRFSGRQFPNYSSELNVNALELEDSALYLCASLSGSSYNEQFFGPGTRLTVL.

This clonotype was detected a few times. The chain joins TRBV6-1 to TRBJ2-1; D is uncertain. Germline V gene data show CDR1 as MNHNS and CDR2 as SASEGT. CDR3 size: 14 residues. Trimming removed 4 bases at V and 5 bases at J, with 12 bases between. The CDR3 sequence: CASSANWFDNEQFF. CDR3 DNA sequence: TGTGCCAGCAGTGCCAACTGGTTCGACAATGAGCAGTTCTTC.

This clonotype was recorded many times. The chain combines TRBV6-5 with TRBJ2-5; 13 nucleotides agree with TRBD2. The CDR3 extends over 18 amino acids. Germline V gene sequence: CDR1 MNHEY, CDR2 SVGAGI. Trimming removed 2 bases from V and 4 bases from J; junction bases left unmatched: 10. This CDR3 is CASSYGLAGARRRETQYF. The DNA of the CDR3 is TGTGCCAGCAGTTACGGACTAGCGGGAGCCCGACGTCGAGAGACCCAGTACTTC.

The V gene is TRBV4-1, the J gene TRBJ2-1; 7 nucleotides align to TRBD2. The germline CDR1 and CDR2 sequences are MGHRA and YSYEKL. V shed 5 bases and J 1 base; nucleotides not matched to a gene: 5. This CDR3 contains 15 residues. The CDR3 DNA reads TGCGCCAGCAGCGGGACTACCGCTTCCTACAATGAGCAGTTCTTC. Its protein is CASSGTTASYNEQFF.

The chain links TRBV19 to TRBJ1-4; perhaps TRBD1 as D (6 bases). Germline V gene data show CDR1 as LNHDA and CDR2 as SQIVND (reference sequence). The CDR3 covers 13 residues. The ends were cut back, 4 bases at V and 7 bases at J, with 10 bases in the middle. The chain's CDR3 is CASSNTGPEKLFF. In DNA, the CDR3 is TGTGCCAGTAGTAACACAGGGCCTGAAAAACTGTTTTTT.

V gene TRBV28 combines with J gene TRBJ2-1, with D unresolved. The CDR3 runs to 12 residues. Per the germline V gene, CDR1 is MDHEN and CDR2 is SYDVKM. Trimming pared 8 bases from V and 5 bases from J, leaving 10 bases between. The CDR3 spells CASGWVNNEQFF. The CDR3 DNA is TGTGCCAGCGGTTGGGTCAACAATGAGCAGTTCTTC.

The rearrangement uses TRBV7-9 and TRBJ1-5; D remains unclear. Trimming shortened V by 3 bases and J by 1 base, and 4 bases separated the two germline ends. Germline-derived CDR1 and CDR2 are SEHNR and FQNEAQ (reference sequence). This CDR3 has 13 residues. CDR3 coding DNA: TGTGCCAGCAGCTTTGAGAGCAATCAGCCCCAGCATTTT. Translated: CASSFESNQPQHF.